Following are 10 T cell receptor beta chains from one sample sequenced in a study of blood T cell repertoires in COVID-19. Clones were read by immunoSEQ multiplex PCR, and TCRdb kept only the in-frame ones, dropping some. The repertoire holds roughly 60,000 clones, with around nine tenths as singletons. Sequenced: peripheral blood. The receptor set was obtained from a man between 65 and 85 years old with acute or convalescent COVID-19.

The chain combines TRBV2 with TRBJ1-5, with TRBD1 matching 7 bases. The CDR3 loop spans 16 amino acids. Germline V CDR1 and CDR2: SNHLY, FYNNEI. Trimming took 3 bases from V and 3 from J; bases not matched to a gene: 8. CDR3 residues: CASSDPYRGANQPQHF. CDR3 nucleotides: TGTGCCAGCAGTGACCCTTACAGGGGCGCCAATCAGCCCCAGCATTTT.

The rearrangement links TRBV7-9 to TRBJ2-2; a weak D match, TRBD2 (6 bases). The CDR3 consists of 14 residues. CDR1 is SEHNR, CDR2 FQNEAQ, per germline (reference sequence). Trimming removed 5 bases at V and 3 bases at J, with 10 bases between. The CDR3 region has the DNA TGTGCCAGCAGCGCCCTAGCGTACACCGGGGAGCTGTTTTTT. Its protein is CASSALAYTGELFF.

The V call is TRBV15, the J call TRBJ1-1; D gene unclear. The CDR3 is made up of 15 amino acids. V lost 5 bases, J lost 6 bases, and 19 bases lay in between. Germline CDR1 LNHNV, CDR2 YYDKDF (reference sequence). CDR3 residues: CATSRKTSGRAEAFF. CDR3 coding DNA: TGTGCCACCAGCCGCAAGACGTCGGGGAGGGCTGAAGCTTTCTTT.

The gene calls are TRBV28 and TRBJ2-1; 7 nucleotides line up with TRBD1. V gave up 7 bases and J gave up 8 bases; unmatched junction bases: 17. The CDR3 loop spans 16 amino acids. Germline V gene lookup returns CDR1 MDHEN and CDR2 SYDVKM. The CDR3 nucleotides read TGTGCCAGCACCATAAAAACCGGGACAGTCGTCCATGAGCAGTTCTTC. Protein: CASTIKTGTVVHEQFF.

The V gene is TRBV7-2, the J gene TRBJ2-1; the match to TRBD2 covers 9 bases. Germline-derived CDR1 and CDR2 are SGHTA and FQGNSA. The CDR3 spans 15 residues. The ends lost 2 bases at V and 6 bases at J; junction bases unmatched: 5. The CDR3 reads CASSLRGLAFNEQFF. Written as DNA, the CDR3 is TGTGCCAGCAGCTTAAGAGGACTAGCGTTCAATGAGCAGTTCTTC. Complete variable domain (other parts from reference TRBV7-2 and TRBJ2-1): GAGVSQSPSNKVTEKGKDVELRCDPISGHTALYWYRQSLGQGLEFLIYFQGNSAPDKSGLPSDRFSAERTGGSVSTLTIQRTQQEDSAVYLCASSLRGLAFNEQFFGPGTRLTVL.

The chain uses TRBV6-5 and TRBJ1-2; a weak D match, TRBD1 (6 bases). CDR3 length equals 12 residues. CDR1 and CDR2 from the germline V gene are MNHEY and SVGAGI. V lost 5 bases and J lost 7, with 11 bases in between. The CDR3 reads CASSRQGLGYTF. The CDR3, as DNA: TGTGCCAGCAGTAGGCAGGGGCTTGGCTACACCTTC.

The V gene is TRBV6-1, the J gene TRBJ1-4; unclear D gene. Looked up from germline, CDR1 is MNHNS and CDR2 is SASEGT. The ends were cut back, 1 base at V and 0 bases at J, with 3 bases in the middle. The length of the CDR3 is 14 residues. DNA of the CDR3: TGTGCCAGCAGTGAAGGGCCAACTAATGAAAAACTGTTTTTT. Amino acid sequence: CASSEGPTNEKLFF.

J is TRBJ2-2 and V is TRBV2; 9 bases match TRBD1. CDR3 length: 16 amino acids. The ends lost 1 base at V and 2 bases at J; junction bases unmatched: 2. The germline CDR1 and CDR2 sequences are SNHLY and FYNNEI. The CDR3 loop reads CASSEGDRANTGELFF. Written as DNA, the CDR3 is TGTGCCAGCAGTGAAGGGGACAGGGCTAACACCGGGGAGCTGTTTTTT.

CDR3 bases: TGTGCCAGCGACCGGGGGGACCCCACAGATACGCAGTATTTT. Protein product: CASDRGDPTDTQYF. V gene TRBV5-5 combines with J gene TRBJ2-3; 7 nucleotides align to TRBD2. The CDR3 extends over 14 amino acids. The trim removed 7 bases at V and 2 bases at J, leaving 7 bases unmatched. Germline V gives CDR1 SGHKS, CDR2 YYEKEE (reference sequence).

This clone was observed once. J is TRBJ2-5 and V is TRBV7-2; 12 bases are a match to TRBD2. V lost 5 bases and J lost 4; bases outside the gene matches: 2. The germline CDR1 and CDR2 sequences are SGHTA and FQGNSA. The CDR3 has 14 residues. The CDR3 sequence is CASSPGLAGETQYF. CDR3 nucleotides: TGTGCCAGCAGCCCGGGACTAGCGGGAGAGACCCAGTACTTC.